This TCR beta chain came from a study of lymphopenia after photon versus proton radiotherapy. Study outcomes and limitations: Photon-treated patients lost naive T cells and TCR diversity; proton-treated stayed stable.

Germline V gives CDR1 LNHDA, CDR2 SQIVND (reference sequence). The length of the CDR3 is 14 residues. V shed 7 bases and J 1 base; nucleotides not matched to a gene: 4. The data were produced by immunoSEQ multiplex PCR, yet TCRdb's version contains in-frame clones alone and is incomplete. The table has fewer than 35,000 clones, 89% seen once. As to this clone: Its antigen remains unknown.

The chain carries TRBV19 and TRBJ1-2; 9 bases match TRBD1. The source of this sequence is a woman in her seventies with pancreatic cancer. Some clones in this sample may be carry-over from other donors' samples. The material sequenced was peripheral blood, taken from a patient treated with proton-based radiotherapy. The CDR3 here is CASNSGQGNYGYTF. CDR3 nucleotides: TGTGCCAGTAACTCGGGACAGGGTAACTATGGCTACACCTTC. The full variable domain, in which reference TRBV19 and TRBJ1-2 provide the parts outside the CDR3, is DGGITQSPKYLFRKEGQNVTLSCEQNLNHDAMYWYRQDPGQGLRLIYYSQIVNDFQKGDIAEGYSVSREKKESFPLTVTSAQKNPTAFYLCASNSGQGNYGYTFGSGTRLTVV.